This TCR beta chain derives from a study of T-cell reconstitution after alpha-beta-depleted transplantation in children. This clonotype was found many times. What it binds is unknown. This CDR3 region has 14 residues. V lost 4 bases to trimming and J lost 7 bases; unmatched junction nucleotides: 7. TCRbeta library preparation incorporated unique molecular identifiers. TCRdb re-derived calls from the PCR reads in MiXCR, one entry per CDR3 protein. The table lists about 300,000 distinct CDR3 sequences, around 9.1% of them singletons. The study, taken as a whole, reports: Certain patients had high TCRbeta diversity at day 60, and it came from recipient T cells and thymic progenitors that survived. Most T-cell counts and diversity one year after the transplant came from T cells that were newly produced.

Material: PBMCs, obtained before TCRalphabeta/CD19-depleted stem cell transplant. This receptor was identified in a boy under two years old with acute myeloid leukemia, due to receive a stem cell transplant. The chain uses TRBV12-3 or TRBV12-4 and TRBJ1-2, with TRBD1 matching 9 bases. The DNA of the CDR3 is TGTGCCAGCAGTTATGGGACAGGGAGGGGTGGCTACACCTTC. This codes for CASSYGTGRGGYTF.